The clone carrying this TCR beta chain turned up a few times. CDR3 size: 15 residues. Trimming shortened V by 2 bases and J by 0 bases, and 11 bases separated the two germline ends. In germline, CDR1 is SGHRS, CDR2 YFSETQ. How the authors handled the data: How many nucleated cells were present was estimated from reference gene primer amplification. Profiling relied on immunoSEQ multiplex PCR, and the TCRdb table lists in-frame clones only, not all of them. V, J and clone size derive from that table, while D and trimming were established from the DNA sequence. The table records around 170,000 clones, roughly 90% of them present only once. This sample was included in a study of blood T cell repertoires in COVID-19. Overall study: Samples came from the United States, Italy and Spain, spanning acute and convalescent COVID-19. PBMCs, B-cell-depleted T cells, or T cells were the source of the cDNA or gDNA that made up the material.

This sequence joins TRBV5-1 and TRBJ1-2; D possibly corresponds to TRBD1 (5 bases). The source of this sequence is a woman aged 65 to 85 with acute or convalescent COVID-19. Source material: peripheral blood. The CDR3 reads CASSLGHPTNYGYTF. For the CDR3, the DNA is TGCGCCAGCAGCTTAGGACATCCAACTAACTATGGCTACACCTTC.